The 5 T cell receptor beta chains given below trace back to one sample, sequenced in a study of shared clonotypes between healthy human individuals (dated by TCRdb to 2020 to 2021). Library creation used the immunoSEQ multiplex PCR assay. The clones in this table, taken by TCRdb from immuneACCESS, are in-frame only. Not every clone is retained; where verified, under half of the shortfall comes from an unresolved V gene, and the cause of the rest is unknown. The sample profile shows over 850,000 clones; more than 75% of them were found once. Together, the top ten hold roughly 0.56% of the sample. The sequencing input was memory CD4+ T cells from PBMCs. This specimen's cell subset or site label, per the study, means: CD45RA-negative fraction. The receptor set was obtained from a man aged 18 to 30 in good health. Some clones in this sample may be carry-over from other donors' samples.

This chain uses TRBV29-1 with TRBJ2-3; D may be TRBD1 or TRBD2 (5 bases each). The germline V and J ends were trimmed by 4 bases and 0 bases, with 14 bases remaining between them. The CDR3 contains 15 residues. Germline V gene lookup returns CDR1 SQVTM and CDR2 ANQGSEA. The CDR3: CSVVGTGSSTDTQYF. CDR3 coding DNA: TGCAGCGTTGTCGGGACCGGTTCTAGCACAGATACGCAGTATTTT.

This clone showed up just once. The chain links TRBV27 to TRBJ2-7, with 7 bases lining up with TRBD2. The V gene's germline CDR1 is MNHEY and CDR2 SMNVEV (reference sequence). The V and J ends lost 2 bases and 4 bases, in that order; junction bases with no gene match: 2. CDR3 length equals 13 residues. The CDR3 DNA sequence: TGTGCCAGCAGTTTAAGGGAGGGGTACGAGCAGTACTTC. This encodes CASSLREGYEQYF.

The table lists this clone with a count of one. The V and J genes are TRBV28 and TRBJ2-5; weak D call: TRBD1 (6 bases). The V end was cut by 6 bases, the J end by 2 bases, with 13 bases between. Germline values: CDR1 MDHEN, CDR2 SYDVKM. This CDR3 has 14 residues. The CDR3 DNA sequence: TGTGCCAGCAGCCGACAGGCGCGTCAAGAGACCCAGTACTTC. Translation: CASSRQARQETQYF.

The V gene is TRBV29-1, the J gene TRBJ2-3; unclear D gene. The CDR3 contains 16 residues. The V gene's germline CDR1 is SQVTM and CDR2 ANQGSEA. The V end was cut by 5 bases, the J end by 0 bases, with 18 bases between. The CDR3 loop is CSVLYTGWASTDTQYF. CDR3 DNA: TGCAGCGTTTTGTATACGGGCTGGGCTAGCACAGATACGCAGTATTTT.

This clone was seen a handful of times. V gene TRBV7-3 combines with J gene TRBJ2-1; 7 bases line up with TRBD1. CDR3 length: 14 residues. Germline lookup yields CDR1 SGHTA and CDR2 FQGTGA. V shed 1 base, J shed 8 bases, and the junction held 5 bases outside the gene matches. DNA of the CDR3: TGTGCCAGCAGCTTAATGGCCACAGGGGATGAGCAGTTCTTC. Protein product: CASSLMATGDEQFF.